This TCR beta chain is from a study of cytomegalovirus exposure and HLA in healthy donors. 13 Jbeta primers and 60 Vbeta primers were used for the PCR. Clones were read by immunoSEQ multiplex PCR, and TCRdb kept only the in-frame ones, dropping some. The repertoire holds around 140,000 clones, with more than 60% as singletons. The origin of this receptor is a woman aged 18-29 years in good health and CMV-seronegative. The sequenced sample consisted of PBMCs.

CDR3 in DNA: TGCGCCAGCAGCCAAGATTACAAACAGGGGGCGGGAAACACCTTC. It specifies CASSQDYKQGAGNTF. The gene calls are TRBV4-1 and TRBJ1-2, with 9 bases lining up with TRBD1. Germline values: CDR1 MGHRA, CDR2 YSYEKL. The CDR3 length is 15 residues. The trim removed 0 bases at V and 12 bases at J, leaving 11 bases unmatched.